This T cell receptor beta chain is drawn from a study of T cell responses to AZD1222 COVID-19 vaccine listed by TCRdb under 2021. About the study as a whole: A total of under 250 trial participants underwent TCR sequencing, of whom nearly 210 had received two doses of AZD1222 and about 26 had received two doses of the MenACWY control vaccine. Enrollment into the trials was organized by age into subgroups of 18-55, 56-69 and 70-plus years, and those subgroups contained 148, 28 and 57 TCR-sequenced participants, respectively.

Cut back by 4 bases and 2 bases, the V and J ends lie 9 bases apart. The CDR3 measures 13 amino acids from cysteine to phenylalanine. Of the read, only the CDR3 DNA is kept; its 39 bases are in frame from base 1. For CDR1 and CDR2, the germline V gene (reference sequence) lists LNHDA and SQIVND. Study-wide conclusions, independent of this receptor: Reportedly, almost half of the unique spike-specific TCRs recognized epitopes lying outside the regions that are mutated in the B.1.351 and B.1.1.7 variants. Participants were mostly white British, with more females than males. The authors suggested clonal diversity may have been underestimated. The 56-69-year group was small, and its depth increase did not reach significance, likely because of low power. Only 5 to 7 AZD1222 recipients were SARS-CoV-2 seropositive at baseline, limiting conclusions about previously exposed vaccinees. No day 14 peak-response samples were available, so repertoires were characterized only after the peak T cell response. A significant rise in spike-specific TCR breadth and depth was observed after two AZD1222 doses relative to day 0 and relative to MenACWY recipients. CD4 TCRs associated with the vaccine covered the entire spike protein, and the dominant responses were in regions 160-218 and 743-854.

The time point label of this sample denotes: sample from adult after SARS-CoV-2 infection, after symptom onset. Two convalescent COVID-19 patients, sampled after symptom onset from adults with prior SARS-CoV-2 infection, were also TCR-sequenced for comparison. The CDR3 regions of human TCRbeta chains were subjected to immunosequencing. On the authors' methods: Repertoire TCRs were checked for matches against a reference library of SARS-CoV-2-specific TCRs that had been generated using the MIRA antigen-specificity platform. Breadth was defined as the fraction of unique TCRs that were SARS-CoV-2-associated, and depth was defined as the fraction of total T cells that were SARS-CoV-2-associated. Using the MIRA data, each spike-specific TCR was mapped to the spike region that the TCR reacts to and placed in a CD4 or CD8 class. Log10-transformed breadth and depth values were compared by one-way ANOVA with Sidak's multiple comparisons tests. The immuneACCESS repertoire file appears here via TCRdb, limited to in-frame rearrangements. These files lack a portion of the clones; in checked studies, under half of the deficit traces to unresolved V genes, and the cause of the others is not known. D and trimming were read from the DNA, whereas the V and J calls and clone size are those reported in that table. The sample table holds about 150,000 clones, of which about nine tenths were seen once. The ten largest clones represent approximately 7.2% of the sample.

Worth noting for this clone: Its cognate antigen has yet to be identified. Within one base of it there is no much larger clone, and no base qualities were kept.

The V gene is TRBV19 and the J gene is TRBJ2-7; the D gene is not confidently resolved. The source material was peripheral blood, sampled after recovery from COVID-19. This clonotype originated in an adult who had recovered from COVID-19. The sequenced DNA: TGTGCCAGTAGTAGGACCGGTCCCTACGAGCAGTACTTC. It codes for CASSRTGPYEQYF.